The next 16 T cell receptor beta chains were all read from a single sample in a study of blood T cell repertoires in COVID-19. TCRdb's copy holds only in-frame clones and misses some; the assay was immunoSEQ multiplex PCR. Altogether under 300,000 clones are present, about nine tenths being singletons, with the ten largest covering 5.5% to 8%. The material sequenced was peripheral blood. The receptors originated from a man in his 60s with acute or convalescent COVID-19.

This chain connects TRBV19 to TRBJ2-3; D might be TRBD2 (5 bases). The CDR3 is 14 amino acids. V was pared by 1 base and J by 1 base, with 6 bases between. CDR1 and CDR2 (germline): LNHDA, SQIVND (reference sequence). The CDR3 DNA reads as TGTGCCAGTAGTATAGTGGAGGGCACAGATACGCAGTATTTT. Translated: CASSIVEGTDTQYF.

The rearrangement links TRBV28 to TRBJ2-1; 7 bases agree with TRBD1. The CDR3 contains 15 residues. After removal of 7 bases from V and 8 bases from J, the junction contained 14 bases not matched to a gene. Germline CDR1 is MDHEN and CDR2 is SYDVKM. CDR3 DNA sequence: TGTGCCAGCACCCTAGAAGCGACAGGGCTCGATGAGCAGTTCTTC. It specifies CASTLEATGLDEQFF.

V and J are TRBV28 and TRBJ1-2; D uncertain. Germline V gene lookup returns CDR1 MDHEN and CDR2 SYDVKM. V was shortened by 8 bases and J by 6 bases, with 13 bases between the two germline ends. This CDR3 has 12 amino acids. This CDR3 reads CASDSQIDGYTF. The CDR3 bases are TGTGCCAGCGATTCCCAGATCGATGGCTACACCTTC.

This clone has a single count. The chain uses TRBV5-1 and TRBJ2-3, with 9 positions matching TRBD2. The CDR3 extends over 17 amino acids. CDR1 is SGHRS, CDR2 YFSETQ, per germline. V lost 4 bases to trimming and J lost 2 bases; unmatched junction nucleotides: 11. The CDR3: CASSPFPTSGNTDTQYF. DNA of the CDR3: TGCGCCAGCAGCCCATTCCCGACTAGCGGAAACACAGATACGCAGTATTTT.

The gene calls are TRBV11-2 and TRBJ2-7; TRBD1 matches 7 bases. The CDR3 is 17 amino acids. V lost 5 bases to trimming and J lost 3 bases; unmatched junction nucleotides: 16. From germline, CDR1 is SGHAT and CDR2 FQNNGV. The CDR3 DNA is TGTGCCAGCAGCGCAACCGGGACAGCGTCGCCAAACTACGAGCAGTACTTC. Translated, it gives CASSATGTASPNYEQYF.

The V gene is TRBV6-4, the J gene TRBJ1-2; TRBD1 aligns across 9 bases. In germline, CDR1 is MRHNA, CDR2 SNTAGT. The CDR3 has 14 residues. The trim removed 3 bases at V and 7 bases at J, leaving 6 bases unmatched. CDR3 sequence (DNA): TGTGCCAGCAGTGAGAACAGGGGGCATAGTGGCTACACCTTC. Translation gives CASSENRGHSGYTF.

This clone is a singleton in its sample. J is TRBJ2-3 and V is TRBV19, with D unclear. The length of the CDR3 is 14 residues. Trimming cost V 3 bases and J 2 bases, with 9 bases left between them. The germline CDR1 and CDR2 sequences are LNHDA and SQIVND (reference sequence). The chain's CDR3 is CASSILEHTDTQYF. CDR3 DNA sequence: TGTGCCAGTAGTATTCTAGAGCACACAGATACGCAGTATTTT. Full variable domain (rest looked up from reference TRBV19 and TRBJ2-3): DGGITQSPKYLFRKEGQNVTLSCEQNLNHDAMYWYRQDPGQGLRLIYYSQIVNDFQKGDIAEGYSVSREKKESFPLTVTSAQKNPTAFYLCASSILEHTDTQYFGPGTRLTVL.

The chain links TRBV7-2 to TRBJ2-2; 13 nucleotides agree with TRBD2. The CDR3 loop spans 17 amino acids. Germline trimming cut 6 bases from V and 0 bases from J; bases unmatched to any gene: 4. Germline assignment: CDR1 SGHTA and CDR2 FQGNSA. The CDR3 protein is CASRPLAGGTNTGELFF. The CDR3 coding sequence is TGTGCCAGCAGACCACTAGCGGGAGGGACGAACACCGGGGAGCTGTTTTTT.

V is TRBV7-3 and J is TRBJ2-7; TRBD1 matches 9 bases. The CDR3 length is 15 residues. CDR1 is SGHTA, CDR2 FQGTGA, per germline. With 2 bases clipped from V and 3 bases from J, the junction kept 5 bases outside the gene matches. The CDR3 DNA sequence: TGTGCCAGCAGCTTAGTGGCGGGACAGGGCTACGAGCAGTACTTC. Translation gives CASSLVAGQGYEQYF.

This clone has only one observation. The V call is TRBV14, the J call TRBJ1-1; 9 positions match TRBD1. The V and J ends lost 3 bases and 3 bases, in that order; junction bases with no gene match: 5. CDR3 length: 15 residues. Germline values: CDR1 SGHDN, CDR2 FVKESK. The DNA for the CDR3 is TGTGCCAGCAGCCAGACAGGGGGTTGGTACACTGAAGCTTTCTTT. Translation gives CASSQTGGWYTEAFF.

J is TRBJ1-1 and V is TRBV11-3; maybe TRBD1 (6 bases). Trimming took 3 bases from V and 7 from J, leaving 9 bases between them. This CDR3 spans 12 amino acids. Germline-derived CDR1 and CDR2 are SGHNT and YENEEA. CDR3 nucleotide sequence: TGTGCCAGCAGCTTCCTGGACAGTGAAGCTTTCTTT. Translation gives CASSFLDSEAFF.

This clone was detected a few times. V is TRBV28 and J is TRBJ2-7, with 8 bases that match TRBD2. Germline V lookup: CDR1 MDHEN, CDR2 SYDVKM. This CDR3 comprises 15 residues. The V and J ends lost 5 bases and 1 base, in that order; junction bases with no gene match: 7. Here the CDR3 DNA reads TGTGCCAGCAGTGGTACTAGCGGCAATTCCTACGAGCAGTACTTC. Amino acid sequence: CASSGTSGNSYEQYF.

The chain combines TRBV5-5 with TRBJ2-3; possibly TRBD2 for D (6 bases). There are 14 residues in the CDR3. Trimming shortened V by 0 bases and J by 6 bases, and 11 bases separated the two germline ends. Germline CDR1 and CDR2: SGHKS and YYEKEE (reference sequence). Here the CDR3 DNA reads TGTGCCAGCAGCTTGGTTACTAGCATGGATACGCAGTATTTT. It yields the protein CASSLVTSMDTQYF. The variable domain in full, with the rest retrieved from reference TRBV5-5 and TRBJ2-3, is DAGVTQSPTHLIKTRGQQVTLRCSPISGHKSVSWYQQVLGQGPQFIFQYYEKEERGRGNFPDRFSARQFPNYSSELNVNALLLGDSALYLCASSLVTSMDTQYFGPGTRLTVL.

The CDR3 DNA reads as TGCGCCAGCAGCTTGGAAGGGGGGGGGAGCAATCAGCCCCAGCATTTT. Protein sequence: CASSLEGGGSNQPQHF. This chain links TRBV5-1 with TRBJ1-5; D possibly corresponds to TRBD1 (6 bases). CDR1 is SGHRS, CDR2 YFSETQ, per germline. The CDR3 totals 16 residues. V lost 0 bases, J lost 1 base, and 11 bases lay in between.

The chain couples TRBV30 to TRBJ1-5; 7 bases line up with TRBD1. Germline V gene data show CDR1 as GTSNPN and CDR2 as SVGIG (reference sequence). The junction had 23 bases not matched to a gene; V was cut back by 3 bases and J by 0 bases. The CDR3 runs to 21 residues. The CDR3 bases are TGTGCCTGGAGCCCCAATCGTTTCTCCCGACAGGGATGGTATAGCAATCAGCCCCAGCATTTT. Translated: CAWSPNRFSRQGWYSNQPQHF.

The chain has TRBV9 and TRBJ2-7; D not resolved. This CDR3 has 15 amino acids. Looked up from germline, CDR1 is SGDLS and CDR2 is YYNGEE. V was cut by 0 bases and J by 2 bases, with 12 bases left in between. CDR3 protein: CASSVAPTETYEQYF. The DNA for the CDR3 is TGTGCCAGCAGCGTAGCCCCTACTGAGACCTACGAGCAGTACTTC.